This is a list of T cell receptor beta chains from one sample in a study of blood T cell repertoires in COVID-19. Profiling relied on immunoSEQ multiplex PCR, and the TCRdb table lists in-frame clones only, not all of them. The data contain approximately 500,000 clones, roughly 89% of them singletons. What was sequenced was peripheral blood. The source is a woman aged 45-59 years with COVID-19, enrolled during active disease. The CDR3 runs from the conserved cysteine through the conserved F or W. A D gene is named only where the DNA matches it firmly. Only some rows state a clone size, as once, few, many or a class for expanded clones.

CDR3 protein: CASSPWTGEGYGYTF
CDR3 DNA: TGTGCCAGCAGCCCATGGACAGGGGAGGGCTATGGCTACACCTTC
V gene: TRBV11-2
D gene: TRBD1
clone size: -
J gene: TRBJ1-2

CDR3 protein: CASRQGTEKLFF
CDR3 DNA: TGTGCCAGTCGACAGGGGACTGAAAAACTGTTTTTT
V gene: TRBV19
D gene: TRBD1
clone size: -
J gene: TRBJ1-4

CDR3 protein: CAIKIPGGTEAFF
CDR3 DNA: TGTGCCATCAAAATCCCAGGGGGCACTGAAGCTTTCTTT
V gene: TRBV10-3
D gene: TRBD1
clone size: few
J gene: TRBJ1-1

CDR3 protein: CSVVEAANEKLFF
CDR3 DNA: TGCAGCGTTGTGGAAGCGGCTAATGAAAAACTGTTTTTT
V gene: TRBV29-1
D gene: -
clone size: once
J gene: TRBJ1-4

CDR3 protein: CASSAFSYEQYF
CDR3 DNA: TGTGCCAGCAGCGCATTCAGCTACGAGCAGTACTTC
V gene: TRBV7-2
D gene: -
clone size: -
J gene: TRBJ2-7

CDR3 protein: CASSLPSGTQYF
CDR3 DNA: TGTGCCAGCAGCCTGCCTAGCGGAACGCAGTATTTT
V gene: TRBV7-2
D gene: TRBD2
clone size: -
J gene: TRBJ2-3

CDR3 protein: CASSEQVVDQPQHF
CDR3 DNA: TGTGCCAGCTCAGAACAGGTTGTTGATCAGCCCCAGCATTTT
V gene: TRBV18
D gene: -
clone size: -
J gene: TRBJ1-5

CDR3 protein: CATSAGDTDTQYF
CDR3 DNA: TGTGCCACCAGTGCGGGGGACACAGATACGCAGTATTTT
V gene: TRBV24-1
D gene: -
clone size: -
J gene: TRBJ2-3

CDR3 protein: CATGGTKATNEKLFF
CDR3 DNA: TGTGCCACCGGGGGCACCAAGGCAACTAATGAAAAACTGTTTTTT
V gene: TRBV15
D gene: -
clone size: -
J gene: TRBJ1-4

CDR3 protein: CASSQGGQAVYGYTF
CDR3 DNA: TGCGCCAGCAGCCAAGGAGGACAGGCGGTCTATGGCTACACCTTC
V gene: TRBV4-1
D gene: TRBD1
clone size: -
J gene: TRBJ1-2

CDR3 protein: CASSQDPGGGATADTQYF
CDR3 DNA: TGTGCCAGCAGCCAAGACCCTGGCGGGGGGGCGACGGCAGATACGCAGTATTTT
V gene: TRBV4-2
D gene: TRBD2
clone size: -
J gene: TRBJ2-3

CDR3 protein: CATSRDEGNQPQHF
CDR3 DNA: TGTGCCACCAGCAGAGACGAGGGCAATCAGCCCCAGCATTTT
V gene: TRBV15
D gene: -
clone size: -
J gene: TRBJ1-5

CDR3 protein: CASSLEPGENTGELFF
CDR3 DNA: TGTGCCAGCAGCTTGGAGCCGGGGGAGAACACCGGGGAGCTGTTTTTT
V gene: TRBV5-4
D gene: -
clone size: -
J gene: TRBJ2-2

CDR3 protein: CASSLITGRNEAFF
CDR3 DNA: TGTGCCAGCAGCTTGATTACAGGGCGTAATGAAGCTTTCTTT
V gene: TRBV5-6
D gene: -
clone size: -
J gene: TRBJ1-1

CDR3 protein: CASSRDRAADTQYF
CDR3 DNA: TGTGCCAGCAGCCGGGACAGGGCAGCAGATACGCAGTATTTT
V gene: TRBV7-3
D gene: TRBD1
clone size: -
J gene: TRBJ2-3

CDR3 protein: CATSRRSGGAGEQYF
CDR3 DNA: TGTGCCACCAGCAGACGGTCTGGGGGAGCGGGGGAGCAGTACTTC
V gene: TRBV15
D gene: TRBD2
clone size: -
J gene: TRBJ2-7

CDR3 protein: CASSLYTDTQYF
CDR3 DNA: TGTGCCAGCAGCCTCTACACAGATACGCAGTATTTT
V gene: TRBV7-8
D gene: -
clone size: few
J gene: TRBJ2-3

CDR3 protein: CASSIRGRREKLFF
CDR3 DNA: TGTGCCAGCAGCATTAGGGGGCGGCGAGAAAAACTGTTTTTT
V gene: TRBV11-2
D gene: TRBD1
clone size: -
J gene: TRBJ1-4

CDR3 protein: CAIIHSGGDTGELFF
CDR3 DNA: TGTGCCATCATCCATAGCGGGGGGGACACCGGGGAGCTGTTTTTT
V gene: TRBV10-3
D gene: TRBD2
clone size: -
J gene: TRBJ2-2

CDR3 protein: CASSETRSRRFVDTGELFF
CDR3 DNA: TGTGCCAGCAGCGAGACCCGTTCGAGGCGGTTTGTAGACACCGGGGAGCTGTTTTTT
V gene: TRBV2
D gene: -
clone size: -
J gene: TRBJ2-2

CDR3 protein: CASSLTSHTEAFF
CDR3 DNA: TGTGCCAGCAGCTTAACGAGCCACACTGAAGCTTTCTTT
V gene: TRBV11-3
D gene: -
clone size: -
J gene: TRBJ1-1

CDR3 protein: CASSQDGGGNQPQHF
CDR3 DNA: TGTGCCAGCAGCCAAGACGGGGGTGGCAATCAGCCCCAGCATTTT
V gene: TRBV4-2
D gene: -
clone size: few
J gene: TRBJ1-5

CDR3 protein: CASKPHGGGGGGELFF
CDR3 DNA: TGTGCCAGCAAACCTCACGGGGGTGGCGGAGGCGGGGAGCTGTTTTTT
V gene: TRBV28
D gene: -
clone size: -
J gene: TRBJ2-2

CDR3 protein: CASSPGGAGPREQFF
CDR3 DNA: TGTGCCAGCAGCCCAGGAGGGGCGGGGCCACGGGAGCAGTTCTTC
V gene: TRBV28
D gene: -
clone size: -
J gene: TRBJ2-1

CDR3 protein: CASSEGGLGYGYTF
CDR3 DNA: TGTGCCAGCAGTGAGGGGGGGCTCGGCTATGGCTACACCTTC
V gene: TRBV6-1
D gene: -
clone size: -
J gene: TRBJ1-2

CDR3 protein: CASSDSGGNQPQHF
CDR3 DNA: TGTGCCAGCAGTGATTCGGGCGGGAATCAGCCCCAGCATTTT
V gene: TRBV6-1
D gene: -
clone size: -
J gene: TRBJ1-5

CDR3 protein: CASSHFEQFYGYTF
CDR3 DNA: TGTGCCAGCAGCCATTTCGAACAGTTCTATGGCTACACCTTC
V gene: TRBV5-5
D gene: -
clone size: -
J gene: TRBJ1-2

CDR3 protein: CAWSSAYNQPQHF
CDR3 DNA: TGTGCCTGGAGTAGTGCCTACAATCAGCCCCAGCATTTT
V gene: TRBV30
D gene: -
clone size: -
J gene: TRBJ1-5

CDR3 protein: CASSQEIGGVTDTQYF
CDR3 DNA: TGCGCCAGCAGCCAAGAAATTGGCGGGGTCACAGATACGCAGTATTTT
V gene: TRBV4-1
D gene: -
clone size: -
J gene: TRBJ2-3

CDR3 protein: CAWSTPGVGDTQYF
CDR3 DNA: TGTGCCTGGAGTACCCCCGGGGTTGGAGATACGCAGTATTTT
V gene: TRBV30
D gene: -
clone size: -
J gene: TRBJ2-3

CDR3 protein: CATSDLRLITGETGELFF
CDR3 DNA: TGTGCCACCAGTGATTTGCGACTGATCACTGGCGAAACCGGGGAGCTGTTTTTT
V gene: TRBV24-1
D gene: -
clone size: -
J gene: TRBJ2-2

CDR3 protein: CAWSLGESRGYTF
CDR3 DNA: TGTGCCTGGAGTCTAGGGGAAAGTCGTGGCTACACCTTC
V gene: TRBV30
D gene: -
clone size: -
J gene: TRBJ1-2

CDR3 protein: CASSQDRNFYRDGGYTF
CDR3 DNA: TGTGCCAGCAGCCAAGATCGGAATTTTTACAGGGACGGTGGCTACACCTTC
V gene: TRBV4-2
D gene: -
clone size: -
J gene: TRBJ1-2

CDR3 protein: CASSFGSGNIQYF
CDR3 DNA: TGTGCCAGCAGTTTCGGATCGGGGAACATTCAGTACTTC
V gene: TRBV28
D gene: -
clone size: -
J gene: TRBJ2-4

CDR3 protein: CAISESVDRGPFNEQFF
CDR3 DNA: TGTGCCATCAGTGAGTCGGTAGACAGGGGCCCCTTCAATGAGCAGTTCTTC
V gene: TRBV10-3
D gene: TRBD1
clone size: once
J gene: TRBJ2-1